Listed below are T cell receptor beta chains from one sample, sequenced in a study of blood T cell repertoires in COVID-19. Measured with immunoSEQ multiplex PCR; TCRdb has only the in-frame clones, and not every one. The data contain about 140,000 clones, about 80% of them singletons. Sequencing was done on a sample of peripheral blood. These receptors originate from a man aged 45-65 years with acute or convalescent COVID-19. CDR3s include the opening cysteine and the closing phenylalanine or tryptophan. Each record gives: CDR3 DNA, CDR3 protein, D gene, V gene, J gene, CDR3 length, clone size. A D gene is named only where the DNA matches it firmly. Clone size, where shown, is once, few, many, or a class for clones that have expanded.

CDR3 DNA: TGTGCCAGTAGTATTTCTAGGGCTAGCGGGAACACCGGGGAGCTGTTTTTT
CDR3 protein: CASSISRASGNTGELFF
D gene: TRBD2
V gene: TRBV19
J gene: TRBJ2-2
CDR3 length: 17
clone size: .

CDR3 DNA: TGTGCCAGTAGTATAAGGTGGGGAGGGGTAGGTCCTCCTGAAGCTTTCTTT
CDR3 protein: CASSIRWGGVGPPEAFF
D gene: .
V gene: TRBV19
J gene: TRBJ1-1
CDR3 length: 17
clone size: .

CDR3 DNA: TGTGCCACAGAGGGACAGGGGGACTCGGGTGAGCAGTTCTTC
CDR3 protein: CATEGQGDSGEQFF
D gene: TRBD1
V gene: TRBV24-1
J gene: TRBJ2-1
CDR3 length: 14
clone size: .

CDR3 DNA: TGTGCCAGCAACTCTAGGGGGTCTTCCTACAATGAGCAGTTCTTC
CDR3 protein: CASNSRGSSYNEQFF
D gene: .
V gene: TRBV6-6
J gene: TRBJ2-1
CDR3 length: 15
clone size: .

CDR3 DNA: TGTGCCAGCAGCTTGAGAACAGTTAATCAGCCCCAGCATTTT
CDR3 protein: CASSLRTVNQPQHF
D gene: .
V gene: TRBV5-6
J gene: TRBJ1-5
CDR3 length: 14
clone size: .

CDR3 DNA: TGTGCCATCAGTGAGTCGGGGGCTGGCTACACCTTC
CDR3 protein: CAISESGAGYTF
D gene: .
V gene: TRBV10-3
J gene: TRBJ1-2
CDR3 length: 12
clone size: .

CDR3 DNA: TGTGCCAGCAGCGTAGGAAGGGGTTTGGGCACAGATACGCAGTATTTT
CDR3 protein: CASSVGRGLGTDTQYF
D gene: .
V gene: TRBV9
J gene: TRBJ2-3
CDR3 length: 16
clone size: .

CDR3 DNA: TGTGCCTGGAGTGTTTGGTGGACAGGGAATGACGAGCAGTACTTC
CDR3 protein: CAWSVWWTGNDEQYF
D gene: TRBD1
V gene: TRBV30
J gene: TRBJ2-7
CDR3 length: 15
clone size: .

CDR3 DNA: TGTGCCAGCAGCTTAGAAGGGGCAGAAGAAGAGACCCAGTACTTC
CDR3 protein: CASSLEGAEEETQYF
D gene: .
V gene: TRBV11-2
J gene: TRBJ2-5
CDR3 length: 15
clone size: once

CDR3 DNA: TGTGCCAGTAGTATGGGGACAAACTATGGCTACACCTTC
CDR3 protein: CASSMGTNYGYTF
D gene: .
V gene: TRBV19
J gene: TRBJ1-2
CDR3 length: 13
clone size: once

CDR3 DNA: TGTGCCAGCAGAAACGGACAGAGGGGGTCCTATAATTCACCCCTCCACTTT
CDR3 protein: CASRNGQRGSYNSPLHF
D gene: .
V gene: TRBV27
J gene: TRBJ1-6
CDR3 length: 17
clone size: .

CDR3 DNA: TGTGCCAGCACGGGACTAGCGGGGTACAATGAGCAGTTCTTC
CDR3 protein: CASTGLAGYNEQFF
D gene: TRBD2
V gene: TRBV27
J gene: TRBJ2-1
CDR3 length: 14
clone size: .

CDR3 DNA: TGTGCCAGCAGTGAATGGGACTTAATTCTGTGG
CDR3 protein: CASSEWDLILW
D gene: .
V gene: TRBV6-1
J gene: TRBJ1-1
CDR3 length: 11
clone size: .

CDR3 DNA: TGTGCCAGCAGGCGGTTAACAGGGGCCAAAAACATTCAGTACTTC
CDR3 protein: CASRRLTGAKNIQYF
D gene: .
V gene: TRBV6-5
J gene: TRBJ2-4
CDR3 length: 15
clone size: few

CDR3 DNA: TGTGCCAGCAGTGAAGAGGGCAGGGGAAATCAGCCCCAGCATTTT
CDR3 protein: CASSEEGRGNQPQHF
D gene: .
V gene: TRBV2
J gene: TRBJ1-5
CDR3 length: 15
clone size: .

CDR3 DNA: TGTGCCTGGAGCCGCAGCACCAGGGGGCAAAATTCACCCCTCCACTTT
CDR3 protein: CAWSRSTRGQNSPLHF
D gene: TRBD1
V gene: TRBV30
J gene: TRBJ1-6
CDR3 length: 16
clone size: .